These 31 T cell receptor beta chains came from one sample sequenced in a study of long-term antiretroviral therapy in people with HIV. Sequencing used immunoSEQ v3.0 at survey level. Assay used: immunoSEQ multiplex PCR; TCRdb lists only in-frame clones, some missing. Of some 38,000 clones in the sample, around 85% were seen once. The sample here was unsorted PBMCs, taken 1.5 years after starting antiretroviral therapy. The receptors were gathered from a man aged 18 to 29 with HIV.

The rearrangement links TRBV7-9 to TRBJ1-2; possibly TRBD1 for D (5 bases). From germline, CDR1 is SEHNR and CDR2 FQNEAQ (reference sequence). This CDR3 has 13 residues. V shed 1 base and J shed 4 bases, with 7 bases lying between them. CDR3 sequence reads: CASSLDDSYGYTF. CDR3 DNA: TGTGCCAGCAGCTTAGATGACAGCTATGGCTACACCTTC.

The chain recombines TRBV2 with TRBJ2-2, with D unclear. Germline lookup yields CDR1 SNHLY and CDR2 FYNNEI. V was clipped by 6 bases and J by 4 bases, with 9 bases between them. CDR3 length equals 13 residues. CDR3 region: CASSAWGTGELFF. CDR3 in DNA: TGTGCCAGCAGCGCATGGGGCACCGGGGAGCTGTTTTTT.

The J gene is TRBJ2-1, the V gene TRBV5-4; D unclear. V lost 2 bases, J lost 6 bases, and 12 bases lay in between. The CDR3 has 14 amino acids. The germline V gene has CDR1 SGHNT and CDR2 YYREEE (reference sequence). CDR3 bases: TGTGCCAGCAGCTTAGGCCTAGTCGGCAATGAGCAGTTCTTC. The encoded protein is CASSLGLVGNEQFF.

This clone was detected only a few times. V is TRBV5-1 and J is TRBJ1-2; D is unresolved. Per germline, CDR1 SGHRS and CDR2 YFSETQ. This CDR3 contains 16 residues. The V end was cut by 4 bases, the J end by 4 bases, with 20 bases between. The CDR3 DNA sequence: TGCGCCAGCAGCACGGGTACTACCCACCGGGGCTATGGCTACACCTTC. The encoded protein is CASSTGTTHRGYGYTF.

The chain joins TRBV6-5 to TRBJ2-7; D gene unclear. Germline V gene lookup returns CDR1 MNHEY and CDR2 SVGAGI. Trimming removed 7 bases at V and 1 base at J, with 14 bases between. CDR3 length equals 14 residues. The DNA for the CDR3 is TGTGCCAGCACCCCATCGGGTGATTCCTACGAGCAGTACTTC. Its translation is CASTPSGDSYEQYF.

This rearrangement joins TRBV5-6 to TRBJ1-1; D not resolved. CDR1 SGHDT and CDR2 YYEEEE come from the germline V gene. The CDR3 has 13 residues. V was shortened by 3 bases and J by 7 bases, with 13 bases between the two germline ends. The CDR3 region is CASSSLMGGEAFF. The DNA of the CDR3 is TGTGCCAGCAGCTCTCTCATGGGTGGTGAAGCTTTCTTT.

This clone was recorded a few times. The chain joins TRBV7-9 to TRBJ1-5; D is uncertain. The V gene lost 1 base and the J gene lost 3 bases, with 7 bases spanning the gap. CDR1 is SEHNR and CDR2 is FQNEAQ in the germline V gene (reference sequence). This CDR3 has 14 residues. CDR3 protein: CASSLVGHNQPQHF. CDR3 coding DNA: TGTGCCAGCAGCTTAGTAGGGCACAATCAGCCCCAGCATTTT.

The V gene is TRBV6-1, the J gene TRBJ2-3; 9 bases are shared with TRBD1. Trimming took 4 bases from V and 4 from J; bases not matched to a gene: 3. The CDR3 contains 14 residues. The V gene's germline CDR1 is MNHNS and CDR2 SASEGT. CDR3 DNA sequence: TGTGCCAGCAGTGCACAGGGGGCGGCAGATACGCAGTATTTT. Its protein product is CASSAQGAADTQYF.

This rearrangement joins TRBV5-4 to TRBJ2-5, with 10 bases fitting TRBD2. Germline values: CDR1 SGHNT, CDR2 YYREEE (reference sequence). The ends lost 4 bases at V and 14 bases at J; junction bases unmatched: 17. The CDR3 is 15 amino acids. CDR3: CASSPGGLAANSTYF. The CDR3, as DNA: TGTGCCAGCAGCCCCGGTGGACTAGCGGCAAACTCGACTTACTTC.

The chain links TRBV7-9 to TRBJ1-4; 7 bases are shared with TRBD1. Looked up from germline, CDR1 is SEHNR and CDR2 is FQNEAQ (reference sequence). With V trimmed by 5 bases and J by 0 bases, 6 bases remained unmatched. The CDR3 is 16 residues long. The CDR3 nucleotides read TGTGCCAGCAGCGACCGACAGGGACCAACTAATGAAAAACTGTTTTTT. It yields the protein CASSDRQGPTNEKLFF.

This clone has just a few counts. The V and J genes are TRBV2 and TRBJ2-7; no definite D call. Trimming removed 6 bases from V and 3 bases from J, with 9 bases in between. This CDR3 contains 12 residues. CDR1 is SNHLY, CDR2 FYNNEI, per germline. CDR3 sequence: CASRGPLYEQYF. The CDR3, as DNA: TGTGCCAGCAGAGGGCCTCTCTACGAGCAGTACTTC.

The CDR3 protein is CASSYRDRVNTEAFF. CDR3 sequence (DNA): TGTGCCAGCAGTTACCGGGACAGGGTGAACACTGAAGCTTTCTTT. The V and J genes are TRBV28 and TRBJ1-1; 9 nucleotides align to TRBD1. The CDR3 length is 15 residues. With V trimmed by 4 bases and J by 0 bases, 3 bases remained unmatched. CDR1 and CDR2 (germline): MDHEN, SYDVKM.

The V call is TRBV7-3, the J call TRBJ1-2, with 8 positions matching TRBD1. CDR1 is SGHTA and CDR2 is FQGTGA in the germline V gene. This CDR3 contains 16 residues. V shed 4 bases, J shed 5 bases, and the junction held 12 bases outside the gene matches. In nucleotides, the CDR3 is TGTGCCAGCAGCTCCTCCGGAGACAGGGGCGCTTATGGCTACACCTTC. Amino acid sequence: CASSSSGDRGAYGYTF.

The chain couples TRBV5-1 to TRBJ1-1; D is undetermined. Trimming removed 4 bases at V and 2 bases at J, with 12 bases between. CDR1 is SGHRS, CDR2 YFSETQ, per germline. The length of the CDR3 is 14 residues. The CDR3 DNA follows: TGCGCCAGCAGCCAGAATCCCCCTAACACTGAAGCTTTCTTT. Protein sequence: CASSQNPPNTEAFF.

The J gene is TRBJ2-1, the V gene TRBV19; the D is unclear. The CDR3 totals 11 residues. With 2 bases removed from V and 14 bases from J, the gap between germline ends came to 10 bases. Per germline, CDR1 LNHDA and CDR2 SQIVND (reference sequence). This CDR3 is CASSITGRKFF. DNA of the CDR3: TGTGCCAGTAGTATAACCGGGCGGAAGTTCTTC.

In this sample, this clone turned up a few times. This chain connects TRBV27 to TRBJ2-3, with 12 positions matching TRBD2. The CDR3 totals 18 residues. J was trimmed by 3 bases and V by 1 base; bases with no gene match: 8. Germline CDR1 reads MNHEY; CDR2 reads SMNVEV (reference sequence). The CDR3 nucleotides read TGTGCCAGCAGTTTATGGGGGACTAGCGGGCTGGGGACAGATACGCAGTATTTT. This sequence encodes CASSLWGTSGLGTDTQYF.

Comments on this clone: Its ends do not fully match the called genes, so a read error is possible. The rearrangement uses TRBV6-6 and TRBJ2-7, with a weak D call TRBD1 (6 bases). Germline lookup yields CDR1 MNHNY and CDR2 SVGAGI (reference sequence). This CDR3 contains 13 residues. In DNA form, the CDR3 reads TGTGCCAGCAGTACGACAGGACTCTACGGGCAGTACTTC. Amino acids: CASSTTGLYGQYF.

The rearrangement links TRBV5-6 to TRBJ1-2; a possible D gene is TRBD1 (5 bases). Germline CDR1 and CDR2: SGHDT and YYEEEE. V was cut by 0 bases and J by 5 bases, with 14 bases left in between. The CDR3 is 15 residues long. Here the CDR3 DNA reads TGTGCCAGCAGCTTGGCGTCGGGGCAGCCTTATGGCTACACCTTC. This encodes CASSLASGQPYGYTF.

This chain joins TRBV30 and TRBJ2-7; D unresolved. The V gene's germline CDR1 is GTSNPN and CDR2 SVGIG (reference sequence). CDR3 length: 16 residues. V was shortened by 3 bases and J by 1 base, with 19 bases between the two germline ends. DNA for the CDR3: TGTGCCTGGAGGCCACGGTACAGCCCAAGTTCCTACGAGCAGTACTTC. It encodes CAWRPRYSPSSYEQYF.

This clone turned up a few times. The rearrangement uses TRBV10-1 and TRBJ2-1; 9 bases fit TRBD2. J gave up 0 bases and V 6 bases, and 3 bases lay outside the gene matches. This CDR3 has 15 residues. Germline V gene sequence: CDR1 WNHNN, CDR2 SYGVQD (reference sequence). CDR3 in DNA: TGCGCCAGCAGCAATAGCGGGAGCTCCTACAATGAGCAGTTCTTC. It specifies CASSNSGSSYNEQFF.

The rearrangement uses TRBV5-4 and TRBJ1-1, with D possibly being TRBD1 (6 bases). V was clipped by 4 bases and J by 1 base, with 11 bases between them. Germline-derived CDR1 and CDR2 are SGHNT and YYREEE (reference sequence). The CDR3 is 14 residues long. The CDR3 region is CASSLDRSNTEAFF. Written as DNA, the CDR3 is TGTGCCAGCAGCCTGGACAGATCGAACACTGAAGCTTTCTTT.

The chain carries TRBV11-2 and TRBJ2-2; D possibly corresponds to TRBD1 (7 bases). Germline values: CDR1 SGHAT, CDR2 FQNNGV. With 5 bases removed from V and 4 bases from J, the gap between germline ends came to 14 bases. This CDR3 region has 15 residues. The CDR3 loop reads CASSLQGGFTGELFF. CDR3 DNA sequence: TGTGCCAGCAGCCTTCAGGGGGGATTCACCGGGGAGCTGTTTTTT.

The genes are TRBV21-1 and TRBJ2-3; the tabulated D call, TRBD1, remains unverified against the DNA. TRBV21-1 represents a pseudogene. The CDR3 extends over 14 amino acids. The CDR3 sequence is CASSKVRGSDTQYF. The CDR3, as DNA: TGTGCCAGCAGCAAAGTTAGGGGGTCAGATACGCAGTATTTT.

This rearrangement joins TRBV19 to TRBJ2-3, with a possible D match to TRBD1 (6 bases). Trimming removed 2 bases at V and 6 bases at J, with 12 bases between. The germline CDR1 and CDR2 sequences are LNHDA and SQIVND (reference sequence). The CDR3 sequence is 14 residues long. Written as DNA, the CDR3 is TGTGCCAGTAGTATAACAGGGTGGATGGATACGCAGTATTTT. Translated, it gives CASSITGWMDTQYF.

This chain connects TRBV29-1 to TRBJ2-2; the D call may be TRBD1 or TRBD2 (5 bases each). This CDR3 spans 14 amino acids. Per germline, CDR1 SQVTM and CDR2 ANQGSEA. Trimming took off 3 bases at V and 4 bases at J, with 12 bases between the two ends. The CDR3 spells CSVDSGTVTGELFF. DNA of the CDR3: TGCAGCGTTGACTCGGGGACGGTCACCGGGGAGCTGTTTTTT.

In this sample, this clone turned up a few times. The CDR3 DNA reads as TGTGCCAGCAGCCAAGATGGTGGTGGGACCTCCTACGAGCAGTACTTC. Translating it yields CASSQDGGGTSYEQYF. The chain joins TRBV4-2 to TRBJ2-7; D is perhaps TRBD1 or TRBD2 (5 bases each). Deletions cut 0 bases from V and 0 bases from J, with 12 bases between. The length of the CDR3 is 16 residues. CDR1 is LGHNA and CDR2 is YNFKEQ in the germline V gene.

CDR3 coding DNA: TGTGCCAGCAGCCATAGGTATGGCTACACCTTC. The encoded protein is CASSHRYGYTF. The rearrangement joins TRBV28 to TRBJ1-2; D remains ambiguous. V shed 6 bases and J shed 5 bases, with 7 bases lying between them. Germline V CDR1 and CDR2: MDHEN, SYDVKM. This CDR3 spans 11 amino acids.

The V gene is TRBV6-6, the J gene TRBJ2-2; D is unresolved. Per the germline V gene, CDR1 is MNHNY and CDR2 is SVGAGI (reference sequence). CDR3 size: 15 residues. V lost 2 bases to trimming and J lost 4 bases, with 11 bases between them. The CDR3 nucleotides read TGTGCCAGCAGTTACGGTGCGTCGTCCACCGGGGAGCTGTTTTTT. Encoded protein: CASSYGASSTGELFF.

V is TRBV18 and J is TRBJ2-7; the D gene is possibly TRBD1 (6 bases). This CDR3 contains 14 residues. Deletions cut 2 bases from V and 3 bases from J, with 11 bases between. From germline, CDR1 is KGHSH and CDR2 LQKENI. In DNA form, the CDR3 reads TGTGCCAGCTCACCAGGACAGAAGGACTACGAGCAGTACTTC. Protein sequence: CASSPGQKDYEQYF.

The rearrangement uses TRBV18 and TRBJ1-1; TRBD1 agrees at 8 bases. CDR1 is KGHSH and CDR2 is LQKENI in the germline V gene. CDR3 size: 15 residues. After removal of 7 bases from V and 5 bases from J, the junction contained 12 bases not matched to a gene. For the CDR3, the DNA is TGTGCCAGCTATCAGGGGGCTGTGGTTCGGACTGAAGCTTTCTTT. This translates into CASYQGAVVRTEAFF.

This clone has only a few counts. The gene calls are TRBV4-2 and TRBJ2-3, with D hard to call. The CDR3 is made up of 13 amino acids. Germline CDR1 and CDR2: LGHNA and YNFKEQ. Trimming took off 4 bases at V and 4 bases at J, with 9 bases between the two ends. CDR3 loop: CASSLLGSDTQYF. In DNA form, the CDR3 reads TGTGCCAGCAGCCTCTTGGGGTCAGATACGCAGTATTTT.